This T cell receptor (beta chain) derives from a study of T cells expressing NK-cell markers (dated by TCRdb to the early 2020s). Background for the entire study: Eight donors provided sorted CD3+CD56+NKG2C+, CD3+CD56+NKG2C- and CD3+CD56-NKG2C+ T-cell subsets, whose TCR beta-chain repertoires were profiled. Illumina HiSeq 2000/2500, MiSeq or NextSeq was used to sequence libraries as 2 x 150 bp reads. Among the eight sequenced donors, only one was HCMV-seronegative, while the other seven were HCMV-seropositive. The eight sequenced donors were randomly selected healthy volunteers, three men and five women. Overall study results and their limits: Those dominant clonotypes were again the most abundant among CD3+CD56-NKG2C+ cells in a handful of donors, at roughly 28.3-60.1%. Whether the expanded NKG2C-expressing T cell clones were specific for HCMV antigens was left unclear. For six donors, the dominant CD3+CD56+NKG2C+ clonotypes were among the top 10 CD8+ clonotypes and accounted for roughly 1.0-8% of CD8+ T cells.

The run used an Illumina HiSeq 2000. TCR beta cDNA libraries were prepared using 5'RACE template switching, which introduced a universal primer site and unique molecular identifiers. cDNA synthesis was primed from the TCR beta constant segment, followed by two successive PCR amplification steps. Per the original workflow: MIGEC handled demultiplexing of the reads and grouping by UMI, while MiTCR was used to assemble and quantify clonotypes. To exclude erroneous sequences, any TCR cDNA sequence not supported by at least two reads was discarded. The tcR package was used for downstream repertoire analysis, and clonotypes were matched across fractions by CDR3 nucleotide sequence plus V segment. VDJmatch was used to annotate antigen specificity against VDJdb, with one amino acid substitution in CDR3 allowed. TCRdb reprocessed the reads, and each CDR3 protein sequence is entered once, without DNA. The V and J calls and clone size come from TCRdb's table, not from the authors' own analysis. The sample table records 400,000 to 450,000 distinct CDR3 sequences. 7.3% of the sample is taken by the ten largest.

About this clonotype: Its antigen target is currently unknown.

The germline V gene gives CDR1 as SGHDT and CDR2 as YYEEEE. Reading from cysteine to phenylalanine, the CDR3 counts 15 amino acids. No nucleotide data were recorded. HCMV serostatus was determined by detecting HCMV-specific IgG in serum with a commercial ELISA kit. Ficoll density gradient centrifugation was used to isolate peripheral blood mononuclear cells from blood. The sequencing input was blood T cells: a sorted CD56 or NKG2C T cell subset, CD4+ or CD8+ T cells, or bulk PBMC T cells (not recorded which). The sequence was obtained from a woman between 18 and 70 years old in good health. The receptor chain draws on TRBV5-6 and TRBJ2-2; TCRdb gives TRBD2 as the D gene, but with no DNA this cannot be confirmed. The CDR3 corresponds to CASSFYLGLGGELFF. Joined to the reference TRBV5-6 and TRBJ2-2 proteins, this CDR3 gives the full variable domain: DAGVTQSPTHLIKTRGQQVTLRCSPKSGHDTVSWYQQALGQGPQFIFQYYEEEERQRGNFPDRFSGHQFPNYSSELNVNALLLGDSALYLCASSFYLGLGGELFFGEGSRLTVL.